The 21 T cell receptor beta chains below come from one sample, sequenced in a study of blood T cell repertoires in COVID-19. Method: immunoSEQ multiplex PCR; TCRdb's copy keeps in-frame clones and lacks some. The sample consists of 200,000 to 300,000 clones, 85% to 90% of them appearing once. Material: peripheral blood. The receptors were sampled from a woman aged 35 to 49 with acute or convalescent COVID-19.

The V gene is TRBV6-5, the J gene TRBJ1-1; possibly TRBD1 for D (5 bases). This CDR3 contains 15 residues. Germline assignment: CDR1 MNHEY and CDR2 SVGAGI. Trimming took off 0 bases at V and 1 base at J, with 9 bases between the two ends. In nucleotides, the CDR3 is TGTGCCAGCAGTTACTCGATTGGACAGAACACTGAAGCTTTCTTT. It yields the protein CASSYSIGQNTEAFF.

This chain links TRBV5-1 with TRBJ1-2; a possible D gene is TRBD1 (5 bases). The CDR3 covers 14 residues. V lost 1 base and J 4 bases, leaving 11 bases between the germline ends. Looked up from germline, CDR1 is SGHRS and CDR2 is YFSETQ. The CDR3 here is CASSLTGGSYGYTF. The CDR3 region has the DNA TGCGCCAGCAGCTTGACGGGGGGGAGCTATGGCTACACCTTC.

The CDR3 is CAISAQGSGYNEQFF. The CDR3 DNA reads TGTGCCATCAGTGCACAGGGGTCCGGGTACAATGAGCAGTTCTTC. The rearrangement links TRBV10-3 to TRBJ2-1, with 7 bases matching TRBD1. Looked up from germline, CDR1 is ENHRY and CDR2 is SYGVKD. V was pared by 4 bases and J by 4 bases, with 7 bases of the junction left unmatched. The CDR3 is made up of 15 amino acids.

The chain has TRBV4-2 and TRBJ1-5; tentative D call: TRBD1 (5 bases). The V gene lost 0 bases and the J gene lost 7 bases, with 13 bases spanning the gap. Germline CDR1 and CDR2: LGHNA and YNFKEQ. The CDR3 has 15 residues. CDR3 protein: CASSQDASGRQPQHF. CDR3 nucleotide sequence: TGTGCCAGCAGCCAAGATGCGTCAGGGAGGCAGCCCCAGCATTTT.

The chain couples TRBV6-5 to TRBJ1-2; 9 bases agree with TRBD1. The germline V gene encodes CDR1 MNHEY and CDR2 SVGAGI. V gave up 6 bases and J gave up 7 bases; unmatched junction bases: 9. The CDR3 loop spans 14 amino acids. CDR3 nucleotides: TGTGCCAGCAGGGCCGGGACAGGGATTACTGGCTACACCTTC. Translation: CASRAGTGITGYTF.

This rearrangement joins TRBV27 to TRBJ1-1, with D possibly matching TRBD1 (5 bases). Deletions cut 4 bases from V and 1 base from J, with 10 bases between. The CDR3 has 14 residues. Germline V CDR1 and CDR2: MNHEY, SMNVEV (reference sequence). CDR3 protein: CASSSLGGNTEAFF. The CDR3 coding sequence is TGTGCCAGCAGTTCGCTCGGGGGGAACACTGAAGCTTTCTTT.

V is TRBV16 and J is TRBJ1-2, with a tentative D call TRBD1 (6 bases). Trimming removed 0 bases from V and 4 bases from J, with 12 bases in between. The CDR3 loop spans 15 amino acids. Looked up from germline, CDR1 is KGHSY and CDR2 is FQNENV. The CDR3 DNA reads as TGTGCCAGCAGCCAATCGAGTCAGGGGCCCTATGGCTACACCTTC. The encoded protein is CASSQSSQGPYGYTF.

The chain links TRBV3-1 (or the pseudogene TRBV3-2) to TRBJ2-3; 11 bases align to TRBD2. The V gene end was trimmed by 4 bases and the J gene end by 2 bases; junction bases not matched to a gene: 5. This CDR3 has 16 residues. Looked up from germline, CDR1 is LGHDT and CDR2 is YNNKEL (reference sequence). CDR3 amino acids: CASSLSGGVDTDTQYF. The CDR3 nucleotides read TGTGCCAGCAGCCTTAGCGGGGGGGTCGACACAGATACGCAGTATTTT.

The chain joins TRBV11-2 to TRBJ1-2, with D possibly TRBD1 on 5 matching bases. The CDR3 has 12 amino acids. The ends were cut back, 5 bases at V and 7 bases at J, with 11 bases in the middle. Germline assignment: CDR1 SGHAT and CDR2 FQNNGV. The CDR3 DNA is TGTGCCAGCAGCAAGATGGGGGGTGGCTACACCTTC. Translated: CASSKMGGGYTF.

The chain carries TRBV29-1 and TRBJ1-4; tentative D call: TRBD1 (6 bases). The CDR3 extends over 14 amino acids. The germline gives CDR1 SQVTM, CDR2 ANQGSEA. With 6 bases removed from V and 8 bases from J, the gap between germline ends came to 19 bases. CDR3: CSVTGGGAEEKLFF. The CDR3 region has the DNA TGCAGCGTCACTGGAGGGGGGGCGGAAGAAAAACTGTTTTTT. Supplemented by reference TRBV29-1 and TRBJ1-4, the full variable domain reads SAVISQKPSRDICQRGTSLTIQCQVDSQVTMMFWYRQQPGQSLTLIATANQGSEATYESGFVIDKFPISRPNLTFSTLTVSNMSPEDSSIYLCSVTGGGAEEKLFFGSGTQLSVL.

This chain joins TRBV30 and TRBJ1-6; D remains ambiguous. There are 11 residues in the CDR3. CDR1 and CDR2 (germline): GTSNPN, SVGIG (reference sequence). V was cut by 4 bases and J by 7 bases, with 5 bases left in between. For the CDR3, the DNA is TGTGCCTGGACGAGAAATTCACCCCTCCACTTT. As protein: CAWTRNSPLHF.

This chain connects TRBV2 to TRBJ2-5, with TRBD1 matching over 8 bases. Per the germline V gene, CDR1 is SNHLY and CDR2 is FYNNEI. J gave up 6 bases and V 6 bases, and 12 bases lay outside the gene matches. The CDR3 is 15 amino acids. The DNA for the CDR3 is TGTGCCAGCAGCAAAGACAGGGGAGGTATTAAGACCCAGTACTTC. Translating it yields CASSKDRGGIKTQYF. The complete variable domain, with remaining parts taken from reference TRBV2 and TRBJ2-5, reads EPEVTQTPSHQVTQMGQEVILRCVPISNHLYFYWYRQILGQKVEFLVSFYNNEISEKSEIFDDQFSVERPDGSNFTLKIRSTKLEDSAMYFCASSKDRGGIKTQYFGPGTRLLVL.

CDR3 coding DNA: TGTGCCAGCAGCGGAAGTGGAGCGGGGATGGTATACACCGGGGAGCTGTTTTTT. It is translated as CASSGSGAGMVYTGELFF. The rearrangement uses TRBV2 and TRBJ2-2; 7 bases match TRBD2. The CDR3 loop spans 18 amino acids. Trimming at V came to 6 bases and at J to 3 bases, leaving 16 bases not matched to a gene. Germline V gene sequence: CDR1 SNHLY, CDR2 FYNNEI.

V is TRBV27 and J is TRBJ2-1; 7 bases are shared with TRBD1. CDR1 MNHEY and CDR2 SMNVEV come from the germline V gene (reference sequence). This CDR3 is 14 amino acids long. The J segment lost 8 bases and the V segment lost 6 bases, leaving 10 bases of the junction unmatched. The CDR3 DNA reads TGTGCCAGCAGCCGGGACAGCCATTGGCATGAGCAGTTCTTC. Protein: CASSRDSHWHEQFF.

On this clone: In the same sample, other DNA sequences code for this CDR3. The rearrangement links TRBV5-4 to TRBJ2-1; the match to TRBD1 covers 11 bases. V shed 4 bases and J 2 bases; nucleotides not matched to a gene: 2. The CDR3 is made up of 15 amino acids. Looked up from germline, CDR1 is SGHNT and CDR2 is YYREEE (reference sequence). In nucleotides, the CDR3 is TGTGCCAGCAGCCCGGGACAGGGGGCCTACAATGAGCAGTTCTTC. It translates to CASSPGQGAYNEQFF.

The rearrangement joins TRBV7-2 to TRBJ1-1; 7 bases are shared with TRBD1. The CDR3 loop spans 14 amino acids. With V trimmed by 4 bases and J by 5 bases, 7 bases remained unmatched. Germline CDR1 reads SGHTA; CDR2 reads FQGNSA. CDR3: CASSWRGRGTEAFF. Here the CDR3 DNA reads TGTGCCAGCAGCTGGAGGGGGCGCGGGACTGAAGCTTTCTTT.

This chain's CDR3 is CASSDNSGANVLTF. The CDR3 DNA sequence: TGTGCCAGCAGCGACAACTCTGGGGCCAACGTCCTGACTTTC. This sequence joins TRBV13 and TRBJ2-6; D ambiguous. Germline lookup yields CDR1 PRHDT and CDR2 FYEKMQ (reference sequence). There are 14 residues in the CDR3. Trimming removed 5 bases at V and 0 bases at J, with 5 bases between.

This clone is a singleton in its sample. V usage is TRBV5-1 and J usage is TRBJ1-3, with 7 bases lining up with TRBD1. Losses at the gene ends were 0 bases for V and 3 bases for J; bases not matched to a gene: 6. This CDR3 contains 16 residues. Germline lookup yields CDR1 SGHRS and CDR2 YFSETQ. Written as DNA, the CDR3 is TGCGCCAGCAGCTTGGTCGGAGGGGGCTTTGGAAACACCATATATTTT. Protein sequence: CASSLVGGGFGNTIYF.

V gene TRBV7-9 combines with J gene TRBJ1-6; 7 nucleotides align to TRBD1. The CDR3 runs 15 residues. Germline CDR1 SEHNR, CDR2 FQNEAQ (reference sequence). Unmatched junction bases numbered 5, after V lost 1 base and J lost 8 bases. The CDR3 DNA sequence: TGTGCCAGCAGCTTAGTGGTAGGGGGCCATTCACCCCTCCACTTT. Its protein is CASSLVVGGHSPLHF.

This chain uses TRBV4-2 with TRBJ2-5; D unresolved. CDR3 length: 15 residues. V shed 0 bases and J shed 2 bases, with 10 bases lying between them. Germline V CDR1 and CDR2: LGHNA, YNFKEQ. The CDR3 DNA reads TGTGCCAGCAGCCAAGATCAGGATTTGCAAGAGACCCAGTACTTC. As protein: CASSQDQDLQETQYF.

The chain combines TRBV5-1 with TRBJ2-2; D ambiguous. The V and J ends lost 3 bases and 7 bases respectively, with 4 bases between them. The CDR3 is 11 amino acids. CDR1 is SGHRS and CDR2 is YFSETQ in the germline V gene. The CDR3 DNA sequence: TGCGCCAGCAGCTCCGGCGGGGAGCTGTTTTTT. Translating it yields CASSSGGELFF.